This T cell receptor (beta chain) was identified in a study of T cell responses to AZD1222 COVID-19 vaccine. The overall study: Analyses pooled second doses at about 4 or about 12 weeks. Overall study findings and caveats: Increased Spike-specific TCR breadth and depth were observed after two AZD1222 doses. Spike was spanned by vaccine-associated CD4 TCRs, which were dominant at 160-218 and 743-854.

This CDR3 comprises 14 residues. The V end was cut by 8 bases, the J end by 4 bases, with 15 bases between. CDR1 is MGHDK and CDR2 is SYGVNS in the germline V gene. About this clone: What it binds is not known.

Libraries were prepared by immunoSEQ multiplex PCR; TCRdb keeps only in-frame clonotypes and omits some of them. This sample has over 110,000 clones; about 93% occur once, and the top ten carry about 5%. This receptor was obtained from an adult in good health. The chain combines TRBV25-1 with TRBJ2-1; maybe TRBD2 (6 bases). The starting material was peripheral blood, obtained on day 0 of AZD1222 vaccination. The CDR3, as DNA: TGTGCCAGCGCTACGGGGGAGTTTTACAATGAGCAGTTCTTC. This encodes CASATGEFYNEQFF.